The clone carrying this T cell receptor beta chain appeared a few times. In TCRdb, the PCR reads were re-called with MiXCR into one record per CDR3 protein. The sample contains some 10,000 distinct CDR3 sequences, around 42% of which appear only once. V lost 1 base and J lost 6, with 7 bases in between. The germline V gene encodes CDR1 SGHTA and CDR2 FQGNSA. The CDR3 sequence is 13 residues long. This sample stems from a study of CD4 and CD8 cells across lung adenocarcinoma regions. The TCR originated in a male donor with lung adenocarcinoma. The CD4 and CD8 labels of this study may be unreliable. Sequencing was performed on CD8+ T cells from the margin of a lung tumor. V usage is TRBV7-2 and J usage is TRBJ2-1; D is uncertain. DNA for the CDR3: TGTGCCAGCAGCTTAGTGAAGGGCAATGAGCAGTTCTTC. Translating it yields CASSLVKGNEQFF.